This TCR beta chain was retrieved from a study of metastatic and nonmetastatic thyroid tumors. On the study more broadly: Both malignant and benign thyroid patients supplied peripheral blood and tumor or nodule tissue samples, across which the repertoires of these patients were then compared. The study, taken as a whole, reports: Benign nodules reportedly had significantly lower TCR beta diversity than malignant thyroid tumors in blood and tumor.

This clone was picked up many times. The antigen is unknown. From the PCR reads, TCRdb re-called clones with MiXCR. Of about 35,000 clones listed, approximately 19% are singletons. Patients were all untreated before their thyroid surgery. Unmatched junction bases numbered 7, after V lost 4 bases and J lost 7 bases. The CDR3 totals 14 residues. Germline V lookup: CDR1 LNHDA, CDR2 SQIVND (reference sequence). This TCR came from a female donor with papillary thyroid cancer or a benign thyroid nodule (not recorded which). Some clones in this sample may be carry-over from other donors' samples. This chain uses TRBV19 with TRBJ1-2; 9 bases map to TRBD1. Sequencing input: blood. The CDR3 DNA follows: TGTGCCAGTAGTACCGGGACAGGGACGGGTGGCTACACCTTC. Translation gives CASSTGTGTGGYTF.